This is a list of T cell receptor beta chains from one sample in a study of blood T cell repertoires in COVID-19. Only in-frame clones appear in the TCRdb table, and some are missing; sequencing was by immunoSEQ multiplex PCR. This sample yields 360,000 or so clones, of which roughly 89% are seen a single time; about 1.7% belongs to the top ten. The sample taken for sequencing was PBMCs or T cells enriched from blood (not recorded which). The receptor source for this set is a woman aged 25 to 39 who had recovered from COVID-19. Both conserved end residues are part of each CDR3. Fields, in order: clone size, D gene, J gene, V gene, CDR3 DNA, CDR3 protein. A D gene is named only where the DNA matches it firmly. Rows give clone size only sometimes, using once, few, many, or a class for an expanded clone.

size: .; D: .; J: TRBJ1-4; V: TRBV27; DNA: TGTGCCAGCAGAAAATACATGAATGAAAAACTGTTTTTT; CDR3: CASRKYMNEKLFF
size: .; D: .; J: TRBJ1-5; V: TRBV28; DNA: TGTGCCAGCAGGACACAGAGAAATCAGCCCCAGCATTTT; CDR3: CASRTQRNQPQHF
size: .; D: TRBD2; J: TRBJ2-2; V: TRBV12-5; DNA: TGTGCAGGCAAAGCGGGAGTAGACACCGGGGAGCTGTTTTTT; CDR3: CAGKAGVDTGELFF
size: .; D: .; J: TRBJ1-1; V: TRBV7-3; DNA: TGTGCCAGCAGCTTAAGGGGGCGATCTGAAGCTTTCTTT; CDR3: CASSLRGRSEAFF
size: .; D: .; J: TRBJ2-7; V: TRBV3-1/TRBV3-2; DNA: TGTGCCAGCAGCCTCGGGATCACCTACGAGCAGTACTTC; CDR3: CASSLGITYEQYF
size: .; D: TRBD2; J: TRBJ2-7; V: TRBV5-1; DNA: TGCGCCAGCAGCCCTCACGAGGGGACTAGCTACGAGCAGTACTTC; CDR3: CASSPHEGTSYEQYF
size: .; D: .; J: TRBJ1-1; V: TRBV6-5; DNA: TGTGCCACCAACAGGGACACTGAAGCTTTCTTT; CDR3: CATNRDTEAFF
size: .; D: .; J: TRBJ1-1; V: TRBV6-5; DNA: TGTGCCAGCAGTTATAGCATGAACACTGAAGCTTTCTTT; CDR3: CASSYSMNTEAFF
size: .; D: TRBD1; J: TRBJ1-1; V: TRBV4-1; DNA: TGCGCCAGCAGCCGAGAGACAGGGGCTGACCCAAACACTGAAGCTTTCTTT; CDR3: CASSRETGADPNTEAFF
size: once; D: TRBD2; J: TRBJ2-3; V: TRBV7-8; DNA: TGTGCCAGCAGCTTAGCGCGTCTAGCGGGGTTGGCAGATACGCAGTATTTT; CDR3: CASSLARLAGLADTQYF
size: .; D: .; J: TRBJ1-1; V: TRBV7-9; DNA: TGTGCCAGCAGCTTAGTTGGGGCCAATTTTCAGAACACTGAAGCTTTCTTT; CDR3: CASSLVGANFQNTEAFF
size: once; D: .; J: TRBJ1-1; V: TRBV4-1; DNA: TGCGCCAGCAGCCAAGTTTTAGAGAACACTGAAGCTTTCTTT; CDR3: CASSQVLENTEAFF
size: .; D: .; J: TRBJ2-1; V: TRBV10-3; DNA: TGTGCCATCAGTGCGTCCTCCGCGGGGGCCTTCTACAATGAGCAGTTCTTC; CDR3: CAISASSAGAFYNEQFF
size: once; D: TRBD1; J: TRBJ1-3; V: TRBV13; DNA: TGTGCCAGCAGCCCCGGACAGGGCTCCACCATATATTTT; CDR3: CASSPGQGSTIYF
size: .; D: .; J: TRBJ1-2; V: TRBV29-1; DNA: TGCAGCGTTGAAGAGGTCGGGGGAAACTATGGCTACACCTTC; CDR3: CSVEEVGGNYGYTF
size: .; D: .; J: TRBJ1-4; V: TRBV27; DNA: TGTGCCAGCAGTACCCGGACAGTTAATGAAAAACTGTTTTTT; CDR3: CASSTRTVNEKLFF
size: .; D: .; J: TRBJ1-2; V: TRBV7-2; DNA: TGTGCCAGCAGCTTGGGGCAGGCAACCCTCTATGGCTACACCTTC; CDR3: CASSLGQATLYGYTF
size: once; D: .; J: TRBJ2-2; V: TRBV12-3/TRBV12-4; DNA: TGTGCCAGCGGGACAACGAACACCGGGGAGCTGTTTTTT; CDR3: CASGTTNTGELFF
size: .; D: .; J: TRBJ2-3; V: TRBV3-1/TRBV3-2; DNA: TGTGCCAGCAGCCAGTACACAGATACGCAGTATTTT; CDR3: CASSQYTDTQYF
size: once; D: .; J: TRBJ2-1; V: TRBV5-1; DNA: TGCGCCAGCAGCTTGAGTGGACTATCCAGCTCCTACAATGAGCAGTTCTTC; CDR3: CASSLSGLSSSYNEQFF
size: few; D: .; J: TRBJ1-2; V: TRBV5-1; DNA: TGCGCCAGCAGCTTGTTGGGGGCGAATTATGGCTACACCTTC; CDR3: CASSLLGANYGYTF
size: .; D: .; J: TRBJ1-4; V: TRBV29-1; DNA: TGCAGCGTTGCCAGGCATAATGAAAAACTGTTTTTT; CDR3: CSVARHNEKLFF
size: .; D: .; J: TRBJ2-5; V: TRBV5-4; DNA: TGTGCCAGCCAGTCCTGGGGCGAAGAGACCCAGTACTTC; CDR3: CASQSWGEETQYF
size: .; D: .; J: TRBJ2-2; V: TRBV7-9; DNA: TGTGCCAGCAGTCACACTATCCTAAAGAACACCGGGGAGCTGTTTTTT; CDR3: CASSHTILKNTGELFF
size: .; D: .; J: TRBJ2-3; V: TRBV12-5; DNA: TGTGCTAGTGGTTCCTCGGGTGGAGATACGCAGTATTTT; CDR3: CASGSSGGDTQYF
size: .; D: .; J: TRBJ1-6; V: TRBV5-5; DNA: TGTGCCAGCAGCTTCTCTCCAGGGGATTCACCCCTCCACTTT; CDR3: CASSFSPGDSPLHF
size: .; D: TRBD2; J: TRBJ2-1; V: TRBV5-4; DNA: TGTGCCAGCAGCTTGGGGCTAGCGGGAGGCTCGAGTGAGCAGTTCTTC; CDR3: CASSLGLAGGSSEQFF
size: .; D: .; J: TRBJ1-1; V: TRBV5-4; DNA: TGTGCCAGCAGCCAGGGTCAGGACAATGAAGCTTTCTTT; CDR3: CASSQGQDNEAFF
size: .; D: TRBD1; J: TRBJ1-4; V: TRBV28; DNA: TGTGCCAGCAGTCCACAGGGGGTATTGGATGAAAAACTGTTTTTT; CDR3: CASSPQGVLDEKLFF
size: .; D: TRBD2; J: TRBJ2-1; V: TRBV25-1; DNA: TGTGCCAGCAGTGAATTTTTTGCGGGGGGAAGCTCCTACAATGAGCAGTTCTTC; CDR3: CASSEFFAGGSSYNEQFF
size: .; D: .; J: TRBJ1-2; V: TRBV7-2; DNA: TGTGCCAGCAGCTTAGGAGCGACCCGCAAAGGTGGCTACACCTTC; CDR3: CASSLGATRKGGYTF
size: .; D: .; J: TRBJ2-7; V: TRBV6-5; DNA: TGTGCCAGCAGTTACAGGGGGAAGGGCTACGAGCAGTACTTC; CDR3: CASSYRGKGYEQYF
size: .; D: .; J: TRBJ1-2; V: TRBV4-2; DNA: TGTGCCAGCAGCCAAGATCGTCGGCAGGGCATAAATGGCTACACCTTC; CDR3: CASSQDRRQGINGYTF
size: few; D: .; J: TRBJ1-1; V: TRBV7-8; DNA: TGTGCCAGCAGCTCCAGGGTGTTCGGCACTGAAGCTTTCTTT; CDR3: CASSSRVFGTEAFF
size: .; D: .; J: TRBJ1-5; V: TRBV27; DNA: TGTGCCAGCAGTTTGTCGGAGGGACAGCCCCAGCATTTT; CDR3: CASSLSEGQPQHF
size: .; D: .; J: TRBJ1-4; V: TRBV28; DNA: TGTGCCAGCAGCCTTCAGTACGAAAAACTGTTTTTT; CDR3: CASSLQYEKLFF
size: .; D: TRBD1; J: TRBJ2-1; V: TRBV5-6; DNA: TGTGCCAGCAGCTTTGACAGGGGTTACGGTGAGCAGTTCTTC; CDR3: CASSFDRGYGEQFF
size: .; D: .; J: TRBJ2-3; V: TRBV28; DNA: TGTGCCAGCAGTTTACAAGGCAGGGGTCCAGATACGCAGTATTTT; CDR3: CASSLQGRGPDTQYF
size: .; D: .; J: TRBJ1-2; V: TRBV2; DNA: TGTGCCAGCAGTGAAGCGTTACTAGGGTTCTATGATGGCTACACCTTC; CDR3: CASSEALLGFYDGYTF
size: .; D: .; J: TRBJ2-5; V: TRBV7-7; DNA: TGTGCCAGCAGCTTCAAGGCGGGAGAGACCCAGTACTTC; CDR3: CASSFKAGETQYF
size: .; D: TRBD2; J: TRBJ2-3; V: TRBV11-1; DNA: TGTGCCAGTCGGCGGGGGGCCCGAACAGATACGCAGTATTTT; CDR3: CASRRGARTDTQYF
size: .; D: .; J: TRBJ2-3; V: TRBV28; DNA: TGTGCCAGCAGTTTTGAACAGGACACAGATACGCAGTATTTT; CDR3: CASSFEQDTDTQYF
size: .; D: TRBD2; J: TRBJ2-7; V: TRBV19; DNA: TGTGCCAGTAGTATAGGTCGCGGGAGTAGTCTCTACGAGCAGTACTTC; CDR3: CASSIGRGSSLYEQYF
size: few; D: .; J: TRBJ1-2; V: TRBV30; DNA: TGTGCCTGGAGTGTACTCCCCGTGGAGGGGACGCACACCTTC; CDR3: CAWSVLPVEGTHTF
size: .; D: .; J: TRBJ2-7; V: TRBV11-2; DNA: TGTGCCAGCAGCTTAGAAAGGACTCTGGGATTCTACGAGCAGTACTTC; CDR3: CASSLERTLGFYEQYF
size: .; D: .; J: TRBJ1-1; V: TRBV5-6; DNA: TGTGCCAGCAGCTGGGACGTGGGAGGCACTGAAGCTTTCTTT; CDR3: CASSWDVGGTEAFF
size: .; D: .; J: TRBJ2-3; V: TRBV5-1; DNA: TGCGCCAGCAGCGCAAACAGGATCAGCACAGATACGCAGTATTTT; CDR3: CASSANRISTDTQYF
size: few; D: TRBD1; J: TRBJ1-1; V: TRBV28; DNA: TGTGCCAGCAGTTTACTCCAACAGGGGGACACTGAAGCTTTCTTT; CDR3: CASSLLQQGDTEAFF
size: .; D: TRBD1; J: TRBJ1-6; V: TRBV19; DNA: TGTGCCAGTAGTACCCAGGGGGGTGATTCACCCCTCCACTTT; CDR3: CASSTQGGDSPLHF
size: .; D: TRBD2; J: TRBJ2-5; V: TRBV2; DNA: TGTGCCAGCAGGCCTAGCGGGGCGCGTGGGGAGACCCAGTACTTC; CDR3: CASRPSGARGETQYF
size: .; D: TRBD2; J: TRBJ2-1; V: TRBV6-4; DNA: TGTGCCAGCAGCGAAGCGGGAGCCTCCTACAATGAGCAGTTCTTC; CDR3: CASSEAGASYNEQFF
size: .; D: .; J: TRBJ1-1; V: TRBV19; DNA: TGTGCCAGTAGTATAGATCTAGGGGGCACTGAAGCTTTCTTT; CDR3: CASSIDLGGTEAFF
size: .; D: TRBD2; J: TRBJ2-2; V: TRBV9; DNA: TGTGCCAGCAGCGGACGGACTAGCGGGAGTTTGAGTGGGGAGCTGTTTTTT; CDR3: CASSGRTSGSLSGELFF
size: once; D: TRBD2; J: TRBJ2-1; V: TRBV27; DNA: TGTGCCAGCAGTTTAGCGGGAGTCAATGAGCAGTTCTTC; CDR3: CASSLAGVNEQFF